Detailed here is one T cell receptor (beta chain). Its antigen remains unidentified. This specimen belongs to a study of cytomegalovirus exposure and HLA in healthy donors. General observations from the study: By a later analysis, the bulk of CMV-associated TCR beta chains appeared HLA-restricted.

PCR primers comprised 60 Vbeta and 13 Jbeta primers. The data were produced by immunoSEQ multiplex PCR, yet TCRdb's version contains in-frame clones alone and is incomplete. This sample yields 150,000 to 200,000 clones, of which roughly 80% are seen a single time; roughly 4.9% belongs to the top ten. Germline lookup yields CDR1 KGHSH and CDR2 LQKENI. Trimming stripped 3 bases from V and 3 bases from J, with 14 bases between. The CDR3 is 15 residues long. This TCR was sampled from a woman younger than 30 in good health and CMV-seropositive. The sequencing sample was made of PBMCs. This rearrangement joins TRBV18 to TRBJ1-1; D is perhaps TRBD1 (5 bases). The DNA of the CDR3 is TGTGCCAGCTCACCGGAGACAGCCGGTCACACTGAAGCTTTCTTT. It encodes CASSPETAGHTEAFF.